This TCR beta chain was recovered during a study of blood T cell repertoires in COVID-19 (dated by TCRdb to between 2020 and 2021). As for the study more broadly: Samples covering the acute and convalescent phases of COVID-19 were provided by collaborators in the United States, Italy and Spain. The prospective study material was composed of cDNA or gDNA derived from T cells, B-cell-depleted T cells, or PBMCs. The dataset comprised deeply sampled blood TCRbeta repertoires from subjects exposed to, actively infected with, or recovered from COVID-19. The repertoires were made available in a free public database intended to serve as a resource for research on the immune response to SARS-CoV-2. The samples were drawn from the first 160 participants of the ongoing ImmuneRACE study and from 1,254 subjects provided by 6 global collaborators. The sample metadata nearly always contained a de-identified subject ID, COVID-19 status, age in years and sex. Where HLA class I and class II types were available, the types were taken from metadata supplied by the sample provider, not from assay-based typing.

Of note for this clone: Its antigen target is currently unknown. Within one base of it there is no much larger clone, and no base qualities were kept.

Whole blood was collected in K2EDTA tubes by collaborating institutions according to the institutions' own protocols. For TCRbeta analysis, collaborators shipped samples as frozen whole blood, isolated PBMCs, or DNA extracted from either of those sample types. Trimming removed 3 bases from V and 7 bases from J; the gene matches leave 9 bases unexplained. CDR1 is given as SNHLY and CDR2 as FYNNEI, both from the germline V gene. The CDR3 measures 15 amino acids from cysteine to phenylalanine. Only the CDR3 DNA stays, 45 bases, in frame from base 1. Overall study results and their limits: How much clinical and demographic metadata was included differed by source and by participant, and the metadata was provided uncurated.

TCRbeta CDR3 regions were amplified from genomic DNA using the immunoSEQ Assay, a bias-controlled multiplex PCR. Under the source paper's analysis protocol: Nucleated cell counts per sample were estimated from amplification of reference gene primers within the assay. Sequence reads were collapsed and filtered to measure the absolute abundance of every unique TCRbeta CDR3 rearrangement. For each sample, productive Simpson clonality was calculated as the square root of Simpson's diversity index across productive rearrangements. TCRdb mirrors the immuneACCESS table, restricted to in-frame sequences. Some clones are absent from its copies; in checked studies, under half trace to an unresolved V gene, and the reason for the others is unknown. The DNA was the basis for D and trimming; V, J and clone size are from that table. This sample has roughly 250,000 clones in its table, and 70% to 85% of those were observed once. The ten top clones hold around 2% of the sample.

Material: peripheral blood. Recombination linked TRBV2 to TRBJ2-1, with TRBD1 identical over 7 junction bases. The clonotype was recovered from an elderly woman with acute or convalescent COVID-19. The CDR3 region has the sequence CASSEAENRGNEQFF. The DNA sequence is given as TGTGCCAGCAGTGAGGCAGAAAACAGGGGAAATGAGCAGTTCTTC.